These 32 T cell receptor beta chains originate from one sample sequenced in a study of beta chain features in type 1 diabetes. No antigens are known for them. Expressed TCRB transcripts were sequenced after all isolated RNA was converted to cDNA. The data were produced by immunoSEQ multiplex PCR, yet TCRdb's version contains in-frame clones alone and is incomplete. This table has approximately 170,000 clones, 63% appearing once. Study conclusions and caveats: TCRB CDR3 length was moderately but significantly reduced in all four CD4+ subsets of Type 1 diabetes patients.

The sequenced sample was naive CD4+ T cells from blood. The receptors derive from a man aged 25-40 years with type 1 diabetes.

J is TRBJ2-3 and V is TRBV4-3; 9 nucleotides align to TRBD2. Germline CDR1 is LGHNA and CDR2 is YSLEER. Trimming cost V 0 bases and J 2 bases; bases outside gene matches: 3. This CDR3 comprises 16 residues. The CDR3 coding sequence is TGCGCCAGCAGCCAAGATAGCGGGGGCCTCACAGATACGCAGTATTTT. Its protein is CASSQDSGGLTDTQYF.

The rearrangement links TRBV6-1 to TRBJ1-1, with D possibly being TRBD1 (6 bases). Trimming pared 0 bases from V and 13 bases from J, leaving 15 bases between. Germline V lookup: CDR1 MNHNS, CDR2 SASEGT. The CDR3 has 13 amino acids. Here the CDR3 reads CASSEAYDRQSFF. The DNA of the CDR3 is TGTGCCAGCAGTGAAGCTTACGACAGGCAGAGTTTCTTT.

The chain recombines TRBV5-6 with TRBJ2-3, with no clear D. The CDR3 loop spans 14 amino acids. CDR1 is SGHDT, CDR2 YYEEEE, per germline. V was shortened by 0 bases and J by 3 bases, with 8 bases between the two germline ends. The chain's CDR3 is CASSLGLDTDTQYF. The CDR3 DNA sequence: TGTGCCAGCAGCTTGGGACTGGATACAGATACGCAGTATTTT. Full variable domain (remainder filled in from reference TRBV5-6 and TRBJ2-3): DAGVTQSPTHLIKTRGQQVTLRCSPKSGHDTVSWYQQALGQGPQFIFQYYEEEERQRGNFPDRFSGHQFPNYSSELNVNALLLGDSALYLCASSLGLDTDTQYFGPGTRLTVL.

CDR3 region: CARRDGYTF. For the CDR3, the DNA is TGTGCTCGGCGGGATGGCTACACCTTC. The chain combines TRBV7-2 with TRBJ1-2; D remains ambiguous. CDR3 size: 9 residues. Per germline, CDR1 SGHTA and CDR2 FQGNSA.

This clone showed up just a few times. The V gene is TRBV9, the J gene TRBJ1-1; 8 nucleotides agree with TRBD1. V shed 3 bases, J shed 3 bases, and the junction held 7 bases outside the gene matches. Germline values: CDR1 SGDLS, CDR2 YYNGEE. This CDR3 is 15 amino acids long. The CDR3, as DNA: TGTGCCAGCAGCGAACCAGGGGGCCGAGACACTGAAGCTTTCTTT. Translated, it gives CASSEPGGRDTEAFF.

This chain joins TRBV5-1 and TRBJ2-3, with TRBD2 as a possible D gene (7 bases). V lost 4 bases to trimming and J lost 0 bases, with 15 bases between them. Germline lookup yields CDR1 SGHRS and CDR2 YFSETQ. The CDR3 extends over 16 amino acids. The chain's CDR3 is CASSKGAGASTDTQYF. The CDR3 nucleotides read TGCGCCAGCAGCAAAGGTGCGGGGGCAAGCACAGATACGCAGTATTTT.

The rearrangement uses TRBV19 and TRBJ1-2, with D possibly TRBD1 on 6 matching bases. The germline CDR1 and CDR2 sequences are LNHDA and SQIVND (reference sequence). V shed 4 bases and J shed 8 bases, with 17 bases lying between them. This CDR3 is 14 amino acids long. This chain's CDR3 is CASSTSQGSRGYTF. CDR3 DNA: TGTGCCAGTAGTACAAGCCAGGGGTCGAGAGGCTACACCTTC. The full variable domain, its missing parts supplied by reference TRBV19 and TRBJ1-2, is DGGITQSPKYLFRKEGQNVTLSCEQNLNHDAMYWYRQDPGQGLRLIYYSQIVNDFQKGDIAEGYSVSREKKESFPLTVTSAQKNPTAFYLCASSTSQGSRGYTFGSGTRLTVV.

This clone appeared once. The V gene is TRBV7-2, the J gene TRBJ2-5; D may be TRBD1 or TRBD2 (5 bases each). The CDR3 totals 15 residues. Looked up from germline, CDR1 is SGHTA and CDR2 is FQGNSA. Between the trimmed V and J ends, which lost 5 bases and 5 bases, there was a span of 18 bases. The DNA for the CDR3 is TGTGCCAGCAGCCCCGTTTGGGGGTCGGTGGAGACCCAGTACTTC. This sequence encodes CASSPVWGSVETQYF.

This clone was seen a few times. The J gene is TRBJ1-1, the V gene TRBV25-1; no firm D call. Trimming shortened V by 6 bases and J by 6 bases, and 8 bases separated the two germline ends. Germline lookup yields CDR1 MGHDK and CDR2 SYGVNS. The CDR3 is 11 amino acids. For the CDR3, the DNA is TGTGCCAGCAGGGGAGGTGCTGAAGCTTTCTTT. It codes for CASRGGAEAFF.

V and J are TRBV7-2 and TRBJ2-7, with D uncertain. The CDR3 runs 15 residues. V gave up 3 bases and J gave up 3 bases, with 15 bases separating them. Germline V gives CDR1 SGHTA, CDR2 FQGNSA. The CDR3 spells CASSFSPVTGYEQYF. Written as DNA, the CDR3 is TGTGCCAGCAGCTTCTCTCCTGTGACTGGCTACGAGCAGTACTTC.

In DNA, the CDR3 is TGCGCCAGCAGCCGGAGTTCGAACACTGAAGCTTTCTTT. Translating gives CASSRSSNTEAFF. This rearrangement joins TRBV5-1 to TRBJ1-1; D unresolved. The germline CDR1 and CDR2 sequences are SGHRS and YFSETQ. CDR3 size: 13 residues. V was cut by 4 bases and J by 1 base, with 8 bases left in between.

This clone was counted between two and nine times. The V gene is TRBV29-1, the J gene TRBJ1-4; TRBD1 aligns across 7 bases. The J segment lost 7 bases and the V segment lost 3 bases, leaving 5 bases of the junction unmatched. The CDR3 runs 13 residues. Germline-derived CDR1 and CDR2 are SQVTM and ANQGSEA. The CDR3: CSVEDRTGEKLFF. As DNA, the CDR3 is TGCAGCGTTGAGGACAGGACTGGTGAAAAACTGTTTTTT.

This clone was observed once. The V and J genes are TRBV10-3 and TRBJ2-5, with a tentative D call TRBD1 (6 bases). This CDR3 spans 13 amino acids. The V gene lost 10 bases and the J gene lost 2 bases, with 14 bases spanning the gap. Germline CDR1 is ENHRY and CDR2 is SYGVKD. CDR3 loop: CATTDGQQETQYF. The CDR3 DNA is TGTGCCACCACGGACGGACAGCAAGAGACCCAGTACTTC.

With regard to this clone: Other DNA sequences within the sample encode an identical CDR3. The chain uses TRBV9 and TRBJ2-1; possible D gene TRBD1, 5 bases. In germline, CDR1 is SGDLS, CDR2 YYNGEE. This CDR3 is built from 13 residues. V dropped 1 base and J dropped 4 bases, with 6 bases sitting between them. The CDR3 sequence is CASSVSGYNEQFF. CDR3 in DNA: TGTGCCAGCAGCGTATCAGGGTACAATGAGCAGTTCTTC.

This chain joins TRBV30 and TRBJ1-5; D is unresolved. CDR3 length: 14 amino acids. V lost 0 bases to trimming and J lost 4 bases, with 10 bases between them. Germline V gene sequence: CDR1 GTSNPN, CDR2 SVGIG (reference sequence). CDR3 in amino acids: CAWSVLTGNQPQHF. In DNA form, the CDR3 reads TGTGCCTGGAGTGTACTTACGGGAAATCAGCCCCAGCATTTT.

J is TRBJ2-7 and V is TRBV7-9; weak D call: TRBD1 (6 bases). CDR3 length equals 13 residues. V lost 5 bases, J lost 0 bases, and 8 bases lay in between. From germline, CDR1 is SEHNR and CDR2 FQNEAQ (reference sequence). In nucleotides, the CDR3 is TGTGCCAGCAGCCAGGGGATCTCCTACGAGCAGTACTTC. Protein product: CASSQGISYEQYF.

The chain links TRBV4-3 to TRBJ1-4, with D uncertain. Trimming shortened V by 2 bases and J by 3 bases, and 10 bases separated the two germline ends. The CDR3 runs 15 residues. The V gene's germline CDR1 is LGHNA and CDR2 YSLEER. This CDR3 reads CASSQRPGSNEKLFF. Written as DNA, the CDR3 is TGCGCCAGCAGCCAACGACCCGGATCTAATGAAAAACTGTTTTTT.

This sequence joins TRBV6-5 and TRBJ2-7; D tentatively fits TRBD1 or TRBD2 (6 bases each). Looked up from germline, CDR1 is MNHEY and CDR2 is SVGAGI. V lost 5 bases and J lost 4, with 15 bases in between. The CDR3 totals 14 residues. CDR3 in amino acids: CASSSREGGYEQYF. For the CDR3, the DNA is TGTGCCAGCAGTAGCCGAGAGGGGGGATACGAGCAGTACTTC.

DNA of the CDR3: TGTGCCAGCAGCGCGACAGGGGTCCACACAGATACGCAGTATTTT. It codes for CASSATGVHTDTQYF. The gene calls are TRBV9 and TRBJ2-3; TRBD1 aligns across 8 bases. CDR1 and CDR2 from the germline V gene are SGDLS and YYNGEE. The trim removed 3 bases at V and 2 bases at J, leaving 5 bases unmatched. This CDR3 contains 15 residues.

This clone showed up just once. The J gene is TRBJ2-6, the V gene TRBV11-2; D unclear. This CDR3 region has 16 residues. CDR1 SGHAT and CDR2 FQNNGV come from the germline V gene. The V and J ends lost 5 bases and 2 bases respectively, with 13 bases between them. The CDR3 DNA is TGTGCCAGCAGCCTGCGATTTCAGGCTGGGGCCAACGTCCTGACTTTC. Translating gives CASSLRFQAGANVLTF.

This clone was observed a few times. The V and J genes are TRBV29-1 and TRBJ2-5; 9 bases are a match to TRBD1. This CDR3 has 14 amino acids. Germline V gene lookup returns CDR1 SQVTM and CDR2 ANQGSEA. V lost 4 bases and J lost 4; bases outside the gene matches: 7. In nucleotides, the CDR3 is TGCAGCGTTGCCGGGACAGGGCATCGAGAGACCCAGTACTTC. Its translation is CSVAGTGHRETQYF. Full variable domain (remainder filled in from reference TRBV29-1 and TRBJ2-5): SAVISQKPSRDICQRGTSLTIQCQVDSQVTMMFWYRQQPGQSLTLIATANQGSEATYESGFVIDKFPISRPNLTFSTLTVSNMSPEDSSIYLCSVAGTGHRETQYFGPGTRLLVL.

CDR3 bases: TGTGCCAGCAGCCCCGGAGGGCCAGAGACCCAGTACTTC. Residues: CASSPGGPETQYF. This chain joins TRBV9 and TRBJ2-5, with D perhaps TRBD2 (6 bases). CDR1 is SGDLS, CDR2 YYNGEE, per germline. V was shortened by 4 bases and J by 4 bases, with 11 bases between the two germline ends. The CDR3 spans 13 residues.

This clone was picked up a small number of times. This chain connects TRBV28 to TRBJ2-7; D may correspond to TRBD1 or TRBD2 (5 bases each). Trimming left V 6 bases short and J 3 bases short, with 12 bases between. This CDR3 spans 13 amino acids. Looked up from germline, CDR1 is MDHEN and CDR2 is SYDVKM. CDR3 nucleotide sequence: TGTGCCAGCAGCGTGGGACCGATCTACGAGCAGTACTTC. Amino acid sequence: CASSVGPIYEQYF.

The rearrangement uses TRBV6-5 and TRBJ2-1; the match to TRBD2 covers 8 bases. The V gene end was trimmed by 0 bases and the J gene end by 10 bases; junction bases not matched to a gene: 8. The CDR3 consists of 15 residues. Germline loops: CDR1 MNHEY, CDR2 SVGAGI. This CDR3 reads CASSYSGVGGGEQFF. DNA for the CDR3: TGTGCCAGCAGTTACTCTGGCGTTGGCGGGGGGGAGCAGTTCTTC.

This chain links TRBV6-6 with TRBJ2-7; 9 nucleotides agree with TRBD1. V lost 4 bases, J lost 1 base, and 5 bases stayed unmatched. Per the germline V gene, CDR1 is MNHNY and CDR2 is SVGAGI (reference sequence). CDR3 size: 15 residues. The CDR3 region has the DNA TGTGCCAGCAGTTTGGGGACAGGGACGTCCTACGAGCAGTACTTC. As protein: CASSLGTGTSYEQYF.

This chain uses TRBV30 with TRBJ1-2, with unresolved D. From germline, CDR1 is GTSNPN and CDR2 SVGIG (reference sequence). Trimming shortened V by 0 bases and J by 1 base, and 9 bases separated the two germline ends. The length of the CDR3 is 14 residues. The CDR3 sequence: CAWSVPVFNYGYTF. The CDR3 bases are TGTGCCTGGAGTGTACCGGTTTTTAACTATGGCTACACCTTC.

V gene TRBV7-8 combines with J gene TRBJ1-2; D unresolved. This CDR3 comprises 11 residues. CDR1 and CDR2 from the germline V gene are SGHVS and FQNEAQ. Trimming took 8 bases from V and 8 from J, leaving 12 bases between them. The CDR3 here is CASSGSWGYTF. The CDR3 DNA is TGTGCCAGCTCGGGGTCTTGGGGCTACACCTTC.

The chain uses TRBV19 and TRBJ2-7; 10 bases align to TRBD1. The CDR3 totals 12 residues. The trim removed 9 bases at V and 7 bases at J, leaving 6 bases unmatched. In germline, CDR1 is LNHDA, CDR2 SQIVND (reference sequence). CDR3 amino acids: CASGTGVGEQYF. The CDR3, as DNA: TGTGCCAGCGGGACAGGGGTTGGTGAGCAGTACTTC.

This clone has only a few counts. The DNA for the CDR3 is TGCAGCGTGGATGGGACGAGAGGGTACAATGAGCAGTTCTTC. It is translated as CSVDGTRGYNEQFF. The chain combines TRBV29-1 with TRBJ2-1; D possibly matches TRBD1 or TRBD2 (5 bases each). The CDR3 is made up of 14 amino acids. Trimming left V 6 bases short and J 4 bases short, with 16 bases between. The V gene's germline CDR1 is SQVTM and CDR2 ANQGSEA.

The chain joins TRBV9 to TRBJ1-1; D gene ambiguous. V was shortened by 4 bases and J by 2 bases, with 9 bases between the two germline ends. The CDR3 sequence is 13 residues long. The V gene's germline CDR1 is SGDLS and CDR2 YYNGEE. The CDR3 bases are TGTGCCAGCAGCTCGTCGGTAAACACTGAAGCTTTCTTT. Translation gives CASSSSVNTEAFF.

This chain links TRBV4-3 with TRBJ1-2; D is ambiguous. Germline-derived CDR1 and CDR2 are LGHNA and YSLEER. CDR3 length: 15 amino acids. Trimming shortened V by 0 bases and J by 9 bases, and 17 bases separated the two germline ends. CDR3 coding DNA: TGCGCCAGCAGCCAAGATCACAGCGGTACTATGCGCTACACCTTC. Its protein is CASSQDHSGTMRYTF.

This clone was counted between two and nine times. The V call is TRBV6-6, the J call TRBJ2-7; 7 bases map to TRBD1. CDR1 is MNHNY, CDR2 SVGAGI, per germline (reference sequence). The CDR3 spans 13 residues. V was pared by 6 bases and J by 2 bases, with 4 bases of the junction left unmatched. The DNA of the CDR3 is TGTGCCAGCAGGCTGACAGGGCCCTACGAGCAGTACTTC. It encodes CASRLTGPYEQYF.